This T cell receptor (beta chain) derives from a study of shared clonotypes between healthy human individuals. Study-wide background: The study used three CD4 naive, three CD4 memory, two CD8 naive and one CD8 memory plate per donor. General study points: The represented genetic and exposure-history diversity was limited by the small number of donors. Generation probabilities were higher for clonotypes shared across all four sorted-subset donors than for unshared ones.

Several immunoSEQ plates held equal portions of the genomic DNA taken from each subset. The data were produced by immunoSEQ multiplex PCR, yet TCRdb's version contains in-frame clones alone and is incomplete. This sample has about 2.1 million clones, with 80% to 95% found just once. On this clone: What it recognizes is unknown.

Only CD45RO-negative cells positively selected for CCR7 counted as naive CD8 cells, so terminally differentiated effector memory CD45RA+ cells were excluded. V lost 0 bases and J lost 2, with 5 bases in between. The CDR3 totals 14 residues. CDR1 and CDR2 from the germline V gene are MNHEY and SMNVEV (reference sequence). The specimen sequenced was naive CD8+ T cells from PBMCs. The clonotype comes from a man aged 18 to 35 in good health. Some clones in this sample may be carry-over from other donors' samples. The chain joins TRBV27 to TRBJ2-1; D not certain. In nucleotides, the CDR3 is TGTGCCAGCAGTTTATCGGACGCCTACAATGAGCAGTTCTTC. Residues: CASSLSDAYNEQFF.